This T cell receptor beta chain derives from a study of T cells after posttransplantation cyclophosphamide. This clone was seen many times. Antigen unknown. Libraries were prepared by immunoSEQ multiplex PCR; TCRdb keeps only in-frame clonotypes and omits some of them. The specimen has some 46,000 clones, none found just once. Study findings and constraints: Skin or GI-infiltrating T cells shared few TRB sequences with blood.

Unmatched junction bases numbered 5, after V lost 0 bases and J lost 6 bases. Germline V CDR1 and CDR2: MNHNY, SVGAGI (reference sequence). The CDR3 consists of 15 residues. On the day of bone marrow donation, the related graft donor provided peripheral blood. The TCR comes from a man aged 35-49 years in good health, CMV-negative, and a related stem cell transplant donor. The gene calls are TRBV6-6 and TRBJ1-3, with 7 bases lining up with TRBD1. The specimen sequenced was PBMCs. The CDR3: CASSYSGTAANTIYF. The CDR3 coding sequence is TGTGCCAGCAGTTACTCGGGGACAGCGGCAAACACCATATATTTT.